A selection of T cell receptor beta chains follows, all from one sample in a study of T cells in Graves' hyperthyroidism and ophthalmopathy. MiXCR was run by TCRdb on the multiplex PCR reads, yielding one entry per CDR3 protein. The repertoire holds fewer than 350,000 distinct CDR3 sequences, with roughly an eighth as singletons. What was sequenced was blood. All receptors derive from a woman aged 40-49 years with Graves' hyperthyroidism. Both conserved end residues are part of each CDR3. D genes are given only for firm matches. Size values are once, few and many counts, or a class for expanded clones, and some rows have none.

DNA	CDR3	V	J	size	D
TGTGCCAGCAGTTCCAGGCCGGGACAGGGTGATCTTGTCTATTTT	CASSSRPGQGDLVYF	TRBV7-8	TRBJ2-3	NA	TRBD1
TGTGCCAGCAGCTTGGACACTTCCTACAATGAGCAGTTCTTC	CASSLDTSYNEQFF	TRBV7-9	TRBJ2-1	few	NA
TGTGCCACCAGCAGAGATCCCGGGACTAGGACCTACAATGAGCAGTTCTTC	CATSRDPGTRTYNEQFF	TRBV15	TRBJ2-1	many	TRBD2
TGTGCCAGCAGTTTAGGGTCGGGGCAGAATAGCAATCAGCCCCAGCATTTT	CASSLGSGQNSNQPQHF	TRBV12-3/TRBV12-4	TRBJ1-5	many	NA
TGCAGTGCGACCCGCCCGGGGGGCGCATTTGGAAACACCATATATTTT	CSATRPGGAFGNTIYF	TRBV20-1	TRBJ1-3	NA	NA
TGTGCCAGCAGTTTGCAGGGGGCTCTGGAGACCCAGTACTTC	CASSLQGALETQYF	TRBV28	TRBJ2-5	many	TRBD1
TGTGCCAGCAGCCAAGATCTAAGGGCGGGATATACGCAGTATTTT	CASSQDLRAGYTQYF	TRBV3-1	TRBJ2-3	many	NA
TGTGCCAGCAGCCGCGACAGGGGAAACACCGGGGAGCTGTTTTTT	CASSRDRGNTGELFF	TRBV28	TRBJ2-2	many	TRBD1
TGCAGCGTTTCCGGCTATGGCTACACCTTC	CSVSGYGYTF	TRBV29-1	TRBJ1-2	few	NA
TGTGCCAGCAGATCGGGTAGGGGGGAGCTGTTTTTT	CASRSGRGELFF	TRBV28	TRBJ2-2	many	NA
TGTGCCAGCAGCTTGGGACCCGGCTCTGGAAACACCATATATTTT	CASSLGPGSGNTIYF	TRBV7-2	TRBJ1-3	few	NA
TGTGCCAGCAGCCAAGCGCTGACAGCTAACACTGAAGCTTTCTTT	CASSQALTANTEAFF	TRBV3-1	TRBJ1-1	many	NA
TGTGCCAGCATCCAGGGCACCGGGGAGCTGTTTTTT	CASIQGTGELFF	TRBV7-9	TRBJ2-2	NA	NA
TGTGCCAGCAGTCACGAATCGAACACTGAAGCTTTCTTT	CASSHESNTEAFF	TRBV27	TRBJ1-1	NA	NA
TGCAGCGTTGCCGGGCAAGAGACCCAGTACTTC	CSVAGQETQYF	TRBV29-1	TRBJ2-5	few	NA
TGTGCCAGCAGTTACCAGAGAAATAAGCCCCAGCATTTT	CASSYQRNKPQHF	TRBV6-6	TRBJ1-5	few	NA
TGTGCCAGCAGTCAGGGGGCATTATCCTACGAGCAGTACTTC	CASSQGALSYEQYF	TRBV2	TRBJ2-7	many	TRBD1
TGTGCCAGCAGTGTTTCTAGTAGAGAGACCCAGTACTTC	CASSVSSRETQYF	TRBV2	TRBJ2-5	NA	NA
TGTGCCAGCAGTTTAGTTGGGCTAGCGGGAGTCAGCACACGGGATGAGCAGTTCTTC	CASSLVGLAGVSTRDEQFF	TRBV28	TRBJ2-1	many	TRBD2
TGTGCCAGCAGAGGTGGCAGGGGCGGCGGGAGCTCCTACAATGAGCAGTTCTTC	CASRGGRGGGSSYNEQFF	TRBV2	TRBJ2-1	many	NA
TGTGCCAGCAGCTATAGGGACGTGCGAGCCAATGAGCAGTTCTTC	CASSYRDVRANEQFF	TRBV7-9	TRBJ2-1	many	NA
TGTGCCAGCAGCGAGGACAGGTACACCGGGGAGCTGTTTTTT	CASSEDRYTGELFF	TRBV12-3/TRBV12-4	TRBJ2-2	many	TRBD1
TGCAGTGCTAGAGAACCACAGGGCGCGCAGTATTTT	CSAREPQGAQYF	TRBV20-1	TRBJ2-3	many	NA
TGTGCCAGCAGTCCGTCCCACCAAACCTACGAGCAGTACTTC	CASSPSHQTYEQYF	TRBV28	TRBJ2-7	many	NA
TGTGCCAGCAGTGTAGCCGGGACTAGCGGGAATGAGCAGTTCTTC	CASSVAGTSGNEQFF	TRBV2	TRBJ2-1	many	TRBD2
TGTGCCAGCCGTAGCGGGAGCCCTCGAGATACGCAGTATTTT	CASRSGSPRDTQYF	TRBV28	TRBJ2-3	many	TRBD2
TGTGCCAGCAGCAGCCGGACAGGGCCCGGTGAGGGTGAGCAGTTCTTC	CASSSRTGPGEGEQFF	TRBV11-2	TRBJ2-1	many	TRBD1
TGTGCCAGCAGCCCGAAGGCCAACCCCTACAATGAGCAGTTCTTC	CASSPKANPYNEQFF	TRBV5-4	TRBJ2-1	few	NA
TGTGCCAGCAGTTTAGGGGCGGTTCCATACAATGAGCAGTTCTTC	CASSLGAVPYNEQFF	TRBV27	TRBJ2-1	many	NA
TGTGCCAGCAGCGTGGACTTTCCCCACACTGAAGCTTTCTTT	CASSVDFPHTEAFF	TRBV9	TRBJ1-1	NA	NA
TGTGCCAGCAGGGGGACATTTAGGTCACCCCTCCACTTT	CASRGTFRSPLHF	TRBV2	TRBJ1-6	many	NA
TGTGCCATCACTCCGGGACAGGCGATTCCCCTCCACTTT	CAITPGQAIPLHF	TRBV10-3	TRBJ1-6	many	TRBD1
TGTGCCAGCAGTTACGCAGAGAACACTGAAGCTTTCTTT	CASSYAENTEAFF	TRBV12-3/TRBV12-4	TRBJ1-1	many	NA
TGCAGTGCTAGAGATTCGGGCGCCCTAAGAGACTACACCTTC	CSARDSGALRDYTF	TRBV20-1	TRBJ1-2	NA	NA
TGCAGCGCCTCTGGTAGCGGCACTGGGGAGACCCAGTACTTC	CSASGSGTGETQYF	TRBV29-1	TRBJ2-5	many	NA
TGTGCCAGCTCAGTAATAAACACTGAAGCTTTCTTT	CASSVINTEAFF	TRBV18	TRBJ1-1	many	NA
TGCGCCAGCAGCCAAGAATTACTCTCACCCCTCCACTTT	CASSQELLSPLHF	TRBV4-1	TRBJ1-6	once	NA
TGCAGTGCGGAACGGCGGACAGAATTTCTAAGCGATACGCAGTATTTT	CSAERRTEFLSDTQYF	TRBV20-1	TRBJ2-3	many	NA
TGTGCCAGCAGTACCCGACAGGGCGATGGCTATGGCTACACCTTC	CASSTRQGDGYGYTF	TRBV6-1	TRBJ1-2	many	TRBD1
TGTGCCACCCGGCCGGGAGCCGGGGCCAACGTCCTGACTTTC	CATRPGAGANVLTF	TRBV15	TRBJ2-6	NA	NA
TGTGCCAGCTCACCAGGGACCGACACTTCCACCTTC	CASSPGTDTSTF	TRBV18	TRBJ1-2	NA	NA
TGCGCCAGCAGCCGGACAGGGAATAGCAATCAGCCCCAGCATTTT	CASSRTGNSNQPQHF	TRBV12-3/TRBV12-4	TRBJ1-5	many	TRBD1
TGCGCCAGCAATGGGGGGAAGGGGGCTTTCTTT	CASNGGKGAFF	TRBV5-1	TRBJ1-1	NA	NA
TGTGCCAGCCGGGACACAAGTGGGGCCAACGTCCTGACTTTC	CASRDTSGANVLTF	TRBV25-1	TRBJ2-6	few	NA
TGCGCCAGCAGCCGTGACACATCGAACACCGGGGAGCTGTTTTTT	CASSRDTSNTGELFF	TRBV5-1	TRBJ2-2	NA	NA
TGTGCCATCAACCAGCGGGAGAGCTCCTACAATGAGCAGTTCTTC	CAINQRESSYNEQFF	TRBV10-3	TRBJ2-1	few	TRBD2
TGTGCCAGCAGCCAAGATTGGACTAGCGGGCCCAATGAGCAGTTCTTC	CASSQDWTSGPNEQFF	TRBV4-2	TRBJ2-1	NA	TRBD2